These T cell receptor beta chains were read from a single sample in a study of blood T cell repertoires in COVID-19. The protocol was immunoSEQ multiplex PCR, while the TCRdb copy is restricted to in-frame clones and leaves out a portion. The sample includes about 210,000 clones, about 85% seen only once; the top ten take less than 0.75%. Sequencing used peripheral blood. These TCRs come from a man aged 35 to 55 with acute or convalescent COVID-19. Both conserved end residues are trimmed from each CDR3. The order of the fields is J gene, V gene, CDR3 protein.

>TRBJ2-3|TRBV12-3/TRBV12-4
ASSLVPGAQY
>TRBJ2-5|TRBV4-2
ASSQEGLGAGETQY
>TRBJ1-1|TRBV7-2
ASSSLGPYTEAF
>TRBJ1-6|TRBV11-1
ASSLKDLWNNSPLH
>TRBJ1-1|TRBV14
ASSLLSGDTEAF
>TRBJ1-4|TRBV18
ASSSNRGATEKLF
>TRBJ2-7|TRBV7-6
ASRPSSTPLVSEQY
>TRBJ2-7|TRBV3-1/TRBV3-2
ASSLGQGREQY
>TRBJ1-3|TRBV14
ASSQDLRSSGNTIY
>TRBJ1-2|TRBV19
ASTRTTGAANYGYT
>TRBJ1-1|TRBV10-3
ATLELMNTEAF
>TRBJ1-2|TRBV5-1
ASSLGTGEQDYGYT
>TRBJ2-3|TRBV6-2/TRBV6-3
ASSYGGTQY
>TRBJ2-1|TRBV5-1
ASSLVGQGANEQF
>TRBJ2-3|TRBV25-1
ASSTGHHTDTQY
>TRBJ1-2|TRBV9
ASSSRGGYT
>TRBJ1-3|TRBV6-5
ATRPPGPGNTIY
>TRBJ1-3|TRBV5-1
ASSLSGITTIGSGNTIY
>TRBJ2-4|TRBV21-1
ASSRTSGLNIQY
>TRBJ1-6|TRBV27
ASSYNRDRAYNSPLH
>TRBJ1-4|TRBV18
ASSQGAYEKLF
>TRBJ1-5|TRBV28
ASSLSAGGNQPQH
>TRBJ2-3|TRBV19
ASSISAETSTDTQY
>TRBJ2-2|TRBV11-1
ASSFTGDTGELF
>TRBJ1-1|TRBV12-1
APPQGWINTEAF
>TRBJ2-3|TRBV6-5
ASRLAGLGDTQY
>TRBJ2-7|TRBV6-6
ASSLRSREQY
>TRBJ2-7|TRBV13
ASSSLAGSSYEQY
>TRBJ1-2|TRBV2
ARRDRGNYGYT
>TRBJ2-7|TRBV3-1/TRBV3-2
ASSQTEDEQY
>TRBJ1-5|TRBV5-1
ASSLGGLGNQPQH
>TRBJ1-2|TRBV30
AWRLNYGYT
>TRBJ1-2|TRBV5-4
ASSHRDRGPYGYT